Listed here are 8 T cell receptor beta chains from one sample, sequenced in a study of blood T cell repertoires in COVID-19. Sequencing was performed with immunoSEQ multiplex PCR; in TCRdb, only in-frame clones are kept and a portion is missing. The data contain 470,000 or so clones, about 89% of them singletons. The sample consisted of peripheral blood. These receptors were taken from a woman aged 25-40 years with acute or convalescent COVID-19.

The rearrangement joins TRBV6-5 to TRBJ1-5; the match to TRBD1 covers 8 bases. CDR1 and CDR2 (germline): MNHEY, SVGAGI. The CDR3 spans 13 residues. The V segment lost 7 bases and the J segment 7 bases; nucleotides outside the gene matches: 6. The CDR3 bases are TGTGCCAGCACCGACAGGGGTGGGCAGCCCCAGCATTTT. Its protein product is CASTDRGGQPQHF.

This sequence joins TRBV7-2 and TRBJ1-4; TRBD1 aligns across 7 bases. Germline CDR1 reads SGHTA; CDR2 reads FQGNSA. V shed 0 bases, J shed 8 bases, and the junction held 6 bases outside the gene matches. The CDR3 length is 15 residues. CDR3 in amino acids: CASSLAGTVAEKLFF. CDR3 coding DNA: TGTGCCAGCAGCTTAGCGGGGACAGTGGCCGAAAAACTGTTTTTT.

The rearrangement joins TRBV7-9 to TRBJ1-2; 9 nucleotides match TRBD1. The germline V gene has CDR1 SEHNR and CDR2 FQNEAQ (reference sequence). The CDR3 totals 14 residues. Losses at the gene ends were 4 bases for V and 4 bases for J; bases not matched to a gene: 4. CDR3 in amino acids: CASSSGQGRYGYTF. DNA of the CDR3: TGTGCCAGCAGCTCTGGACAGGGGCGCTATGGCTACACCTTC.

The V gene is TRBV11-2, the J gene TRBJ2-1, with TRBD2 identical over 12 bases. The CDR3 spans 14 residues. The V gene's germline CDR1 is SGHAT and CDR2 FQNNGV. Germline trimming cut 3 bases from V and 8 bases from J; bases unmatched to any gene: 2. The CDR3, as DNA: TGTGCCAGCAGCTTGGGACTAGCGGGTTATGAGCAGTTCTTC. This encodes CASSLGLAGYEQFF.

The chain recombines TRBV7-3 with TRBJ2-5; D gene ambiguous. The V and J ends lost 2 bases and 3 bases respectively, with 7 bases between them. CDR3 length: 13 residues. Germline values: CDR1 SGHTA, CDR2 FQGTGA. DNA for the CDR3: TGTGCCAGCAGCTTAGATCACAAAGAGACCCAGTACTTC. As protein: CASSLDHKETQYF.

This chain joins TRBV19 and TRBJ1-5; 8 bases map to TRBD1. J was trimmed by 2 bases and V by 6 bases; bases with no gene match: 6. There are 15 residues in the CDR3. Germline CDR1 reads LNHDA; CDR2 reads SQIVND (reference sequence). The CDR3 nucleotides are TGTGCCAGTAGACCAGACAGGGGTGGCAATCAGCCCCAGCATTTT. As protein: CASRPDRGGNQPQHF.

The count of this clone is one. The rearrangement joins TRBV30 to TRBJ2-3, with 11 bases lining up with TRBD2. This CDR3 comprises 16 residues. Germline lookup yields CDR1 GTSNPN and CDR2 SVGIG (reference sequence). V was clipped by 1 base and J by 5 bases; unmatched bases: 8. CDR3 protein: CAWSAGLAGGLDTQYF. In nucleotides, the CDR3 is TGTGCCTGGAGTGCCGGGCTAGCGGGGGGCTTAGATACGCAGTATTTT.

V gene TRBV7-9 combines with J gene TRBJ1-1; D may be TRBD1 (6 bases). The germline V gene encodes CDR1 SEHNR and CDR2 FQNEAQ (reference sequence). V was trimmed by 5 bases and J by 1 base, leaving 11 bases between them. This CDR3 region has 14 residues. The CDR3 spells CASSRGTTNTEAFF. For the CDR3, the DNA is TGTGCCAGCAGCAGAGGGACAACGAACACTGAAGCTTTCTTT. Together with reference TRBV7-9 and TRBJ1-1, the CDR3 gives the full variable domain: DTGVSQNPRHKITKRGQNVTFRCDPISEHNRLYWYRQTLGQGPEFLTYFQNEAQLEKSRLLSDRFSAERPKGSFSTLEIQRTEQGDSAMYLCASSRGTTNTEAFFGQGTRLTVV.